The 29 T cell receptor beta chains given below trace back to one sample, sequenced in a study of CD8 T cells in ankylosing spondylitis. TCRdb processed the 5' RACE reads anew with MiXCR; each CDR3 protein has one entry. The sample includes roughly 130,000 distinct CDR3 sequences, 7.5% to 9.5% seen only once; the top ten take approximately 7%. The specimen was synovial fluid, either unsorted or a sorted T cell fraction (not recorded which). Receptors were obtained from a male donor with ankylosing spondylitis.

This clonotype was recorded once. A much larger clone lies a single base off, so this may be a read error. The V call is TRBV25-1, the J call TRBJ2-6; 7 bases line up with TRBD1. There are 15 residues in the CDR3. The germline CDR1 and CDR2 sequences are MGHDK and SYGVNS. With V trimmed by 11 bases and J by 4 bases, 11 bases remained unmatched. Here the CDR3 reads CAGCPGGSGANVLTF. The CDR3 coding sequence is TGTGCCGGCTGCCCAGGGGGATCCGGGGCCAACGTCCTGACTTTC.

This clonotype has ten or more counts. CDR3 residues: CASSGVGYKQFF. Written as DNA, the CDR3 is TGTGCCAGCAGCGGAGTGGGATACAAGCAGTTCTTC. The V call is TRBV9, the J call TRBJ2-1; D gene uncertain. The germline V gene encodes CDR1 SGDLS and CDR2 YYNGEE. V was trimmed by 3 bases and J by 11 bases, leaving 12 bases between them. This CDR3 is 12 amino acids long. Filled out from reference TRBV9 and TRBJ2-1, the complete variable domain reads DSGVTQTPKHLITATGQRVTLRCSPRSGDLSVYWYQQSLDQGLQFLIQYYNGEERAKGNILERFSAQQFPDLHSELNLSSLELGDSALYFCASSGVGYKQFFGPGTRLTVL.

This clonotype has at least ten counts. The rearrangement uses TRBV7-2 and TRBJ1-1, with a possible D match to TRBD1 (6 bases). This CDR3 comprises 17 residues. Trimming stripped 5 bases from V and 1 base from J, with 20 bases between. The germline CDR1 and CDR2 sequences are SGHTA and FQGNSA. CDR3 DNA sequence: TGTGCCAGCAGCCCTCCCGGGGCAGGGGATCGGAACACTGAAGCTTTCTTT. It codes for CASSPPGAGDRNTEAFF.

This chain links TRBV20-1 with TRBJ2-1; no clear D gene. The CDR3 is 17 residues long. Trimming took 1 base from V and 0 from J, leaving 16 bases between them. Germline CDR1 is DFQATT and CDR2 is SNEGSKA (reference sequence). The DNA for the CDR3 is TGCAGTGCTAGAGCCTTCGACTCGCGGCACTCCTACAATGAGCAGTTCTTC. It translates to CSARAFDSRHSYNEQFF.

V and J are TRBV28 and TRBJ2-7; TRBD2 aligns across 12 bases. The CDR3 runs to 15 residues. CDR1 is MDHEN and CDR2 is SYDVKM in the germline V gene. J lost 5 bases, V lost 5 bases, and 7 bases had no gene match. As DNA, the CDR3 is TGTGCCAGCAGTGCGATGACTAGCGGGAGTGACGAGCAGTACTTC. Protein sequence: CASSAMTSGSDEQYF.

At least ten counts were recorded for this clonotype. The chain recombines TRBV20-1 with TRBJ2-7; D remains ambiguous. V lost 7 bases to trimming and J lost 4 bases, with 17 bases between them. This CDR3 contains 13 residues. Per germline, CDR1 DFQATT and CDR2 SNEGSKA (reference sequence). This chain's CDR3 is CSVLVLSPYEQYF. In nucleotides, the CDR3 is TGCAGTGTTTTGGTCCTTTCCCCTTACGAGCAGTACTTC.

This clonotype was picked up a small number of times. V usage is TRBV12-3 or TRBV12-4 and J usage is TRBJ2-7; unclear D gene. The CDR3 is 14 residues long. Trimming removed 7 bases from V and 4 bases from J, with 17 bases in between. In DNA form, the CDR3 reads TGTGCCAGCACGCCCCAGATCGGGTCATACGAGCAGTACTTC. Translation: CASTPQIGSYEQYF.

This clonotype was picked up many times. CDR3 region: CASWRTGRATDTQYF. CDR3 DNA: TGCGCCAGCTGGAGGACAGGGAGGGCCACAGATACGCAGTATTTT. This rearrangement joins TRBV5-1 to TRBJ2-3, with D maybe TRBD1 (8 bases). V was trimmed by 7 bases and J by 2 bases, leaving 17 bases between them. The CDR3 is 15 amino acids. The germline gives CDR1 SGHRS, CDR2 YFSETQ.

There are many counts of this clonotype. V and J are TRBV5-1 and TRBJ1-1, with a tentative D call TRBD1 (5 bases). The ends were cut back, 2 bases at V and 0 bases at J, with 8 bases in the middle. The germline V gene has CDR1 SGHRS and CDR2 YFSETQ. This CDR3 has 14 residues. CDR3 residues: CASSLQDMNTEAFF. The CDR3 DNA reads as TGCGCCAGCAGCTTACAGGATATGAACACTGAAGCTTTCTTT.

This clonotype was counted ten times or more. V usage is TRBV28 and J usage is TRBJ2-5; no firm D call. Germline V gene lookup returns CDR1 MDHEN and CDR2 SYDVKM. The V end lost 4 bases, the J end lost 1 base, and 13 bases lay between the germline ends. The CDR3 contains 15 residues. The CDR3 loop is CASSSRISPQETQYF. Here the CDR3 DNA reads TGTGCCAGCAGTTCCCGGATCAGTCCCCAAGAGACCCAGTACTTC.

This clonotype has just one count. This chain's CDR3 is CASSPDGDGNTIYF. CDR3 coding DNA: TGTGCCAGCTCACCCGACGGGGATGGAAACACCATATATTTT. The V and J genes are TRBV18 and TRBJ1-3, with D hard to call. CDR1 KGHSH and CDR2 LQKENI come from the germline V gene. The CDR3 spans 14 residues. Trimming shortened V by 3 bases and J by 3 bases, and 9 bases separated the two germline ends.

This clonotype was counted between two and nine times. The V call is TRBV20-1, the J call TRBJ2-5; perhaps TRBD1 as D (6 bases). The CDR3 has 14 amino acids. The V gene's germline CDR1 is DFQATT and CDR2 SNEGSKA (reference sequence). The V and J ends lost 6 bases and 2 bases respectively, with 16 bases between them. The CDR3 reads CSAPPRTAQETQYF. CDR3 sequence (DNA): TGCAGTGCCCCCCCCCGGACAGCGCAAGAGACCCAGTACTTC.

This clonotype was counted a few times. The rearrangement uses TRBV14 and TRBJ1-4, with TRBD1 as a possible D gene (6 bases). The V and J ends lost 4 bases and 3 bases respectively, with 9 bases between them. This CDR3 has 14 amino acids. CDR1 is SGHDN, CDR2 FVKESK, per germline. Here the CDR3 reads CASSRHRANEKLFF. The CDR3 nucleotides are TGTGCCAGCAGCCGGCACAGGGCTAATGAAAAACTGTTTTTT.

The sample holds many counts of this clonotype. The chain employs TRBV6-5 and TRBJ1-5; no clear D. In germline, CDR1 is MNHEY, CDR2 SVGAGI. CDR3 length: 17 amino acids. V shed 2 bases and J shed 1 base, with 15 bases lying between them. The CDR3 nucleotides read TGTGCCAGCAGTTACCAGGCCCCCGGGTGGAGCAATCAGCCCCAGCATTTT. It translates to CASSYQAPGWSNQPQHF.

This clonotype was detected many times. The chain combines TRBV29-1 with TRBJ1-2, with no clear D. The CDR3 totals 11 residues. CDR1 SQVTM and CDR2 ANQGSEA come from the germline V gene. Trimming took 7 bases from V and 2 from J, leaving 8 bases between them. The CDR3 DNA is TGCAGCGCCGAAGGGAACTATGGCTACACCTTC. Encoded protein: CSAEGNYGYTF.

This clonotype showed up many times. The chain joins TRBV25-1 to TRBJ1-2; TRBD1 matches 7 bases. After removal of 4 bases from V and 7 bases from J, the junction contained 3 bases not matched to a gene. CDR1 is MGHDK and CDR2 is SYGVNS in the germline V gene. CDR3 length equals 12 residues. The DNA for the CDR3 is TGTGCCAGCAGTGGACAGGGCTTTGGCTACACCTTC. Translation: CASSGQGFGYTF.

This clonotype was observed at least ten times. The chain couples TRBV10-3 to TRBJ2-3, with D hard to call. The germline gives CDR1 ENHRY, CDR2 SYGVKD. The CDR3 runs to 14 residues. Trimming left V 7 bases short and J 0 bases short, with 11 bases between. The CDR3 DNA follows: TGTGCCATCATGAGCAGAATAAGCACAGATACGCAGTATTTT. As protein: CAIMSRISTDTQYF.

The genes are TRBV6-1 and TRBJ1-3, with no clear D. The CDR3 covers 13 residues. Germline loops: CDR1 MNHNS, CDR2 SASEGT. Trimming removed 4 bases at V and 4 bases at J, with 8 bases between. In DNA form, the CDR3 reads TGTGCCAGCAGTGGCGACGTGGGAAACACCATATATTTT. This sequence encodes CASSGDVGNTIYF.

This clonotype occurred many times. The CDR3 spells CASSLAGGPSYEQYF. The CDR3 DNA is TGCGCCAGCAGCTTAGCGGGAGGGCCCTCCTACGAGCAGTACTTC. The chain links TRBV5-1 to TRBJ2-7; 10 bases fit TRBD2. The CDR3 consists of 15 residues. Germline CDR1 SGHRS, CDR2 YFSETQ. The V and J ends lost 2 bases and 0 bases, in that order; junction bases with no gene match: 2.

Note on this clonotype: This may be a read error, as it is one base from a much larger clone. The V gene is TRBV15, the J gene TRBJ2-1; TRBD2 matches at 10 bases. The CDR3 covers 15 residues. Germline V gene sequence: CDR1 LNHNV, CDR2 YYDKDF (reference sequence). The CDR3 loop reads CAASREREGYNEQFF. The CDR3 DNA is TGTGCCGCCAGCAGAGAGCGGGAGGGCTACAATGAGCAGTTCTTC.

This clonotype was recorded at least ten times. This rearrangement joins TRBV6-5 to TRBJ2-1, with D uncertain. Trimming removed 0 bases at V and 3 bases at J, with 3 bases between. Germline V gene lookup returns CDR1 MNHEY and CDR2 SVGAGI. The CDR3 totals 13 residues. The CDR3 nucleotides are TGTGCCAGCAGTTACTCGAGCTACAATGAGCAGTTCTTC. It translates to CASSYSSYNEQFF.

This clonotype was recorded a few times. The chain is built from TRBV30 and TRBJ2-3, with 9 bases aligning to TRBD1. The CDR3 loop spans 15 amino acids. The germline gives CDR1 GTSNPN, CDR2 SVGIG (reference sequence). The ends lost 4 bases at V and 4 bases at J; junction bases unmatched: 9. CDR3 nucleotide sequence: TGTGCCTGGACCCACAGGGGGCAACGTTCAGATACGCAGTATTTT. This codes for CAWTHRGQRSDTQYF.

This clonotype has ten or more counts. DNA of the CDR3: TGTGCCAGCAGCGTAGAGGCCGGAACGAACACCGGGGAGCTGTTTTTT. Translating gives CASSVEAGTNTGELFF. This chain joins TRBV9 and TRBJ2-2, with unresolved D. This CDR3 comprises 16 residues. Deletions cut 0 bases from V and 0 bases from J, with 9 bases between. Germline V gene lookup returns CDR1 SGDLS and CDR2 YYNGEE.

The chain combines TRBV28 with TRBJ2-6, with D unclear. The CDR3 length is 14 residues. V was shortened by 6 bases and J by 0 bases, with 6 bases between the two germline ends. Germline-derived CDR1 and CDR2 are MDHEN and SYDVKM. CDR3 residues: CASRAHSGANVLTF. DNA for the CDR3: TGTGCCAGCAGGGCGCACTCTGGGGCCAACGTCCTGACTTTC.

A few counts support this clonotype. The V and J genes are TRBV10-3 and TRBJ1-2; no clear D gene. CDR1 is ENHRY and CDR2 is SYGVKD in the germline V gene. The CDR3 totals 13 residues. The V gene lost 6 bases and the J gene lost 8 bases, with 16 bases spanning the gap. The DNA of the CDR3 is TGTGCCATCAGCTACGACACGTCCGGGGGCTACACCTTC. Its protein is CAISYDTSGGYTF.

This clonotype was seen at least ten times. This rearrangement joins TRBV29-1 to TRBJ2-3; the D call may be TRBD1 or TRBD2 (5 bases each). Trimming removed 6 bases from V and 5 bases from J, with 21 bases in between. Germline-derived CDR1 and CDR2 are SQVTM and ANQGSEA. The CDR3 consists of 15 residues. As DNA, the CDR3 is TGCAGCGTGAGGGCGCGTGAGGGGAGAGGAGATACGCAGTATTTT. Protein sequence: CSVRAREGRGDTQYF.

This clonotype occurred a few times. This chain connects TRBV12-3 or TRBV12-4 to TRBJ1-6; weak D call: TRBD1 (5 bases). The CDR3 length is 16 residues. Trimming took off 5 bases at V and 5 bases at J, with 16 bases between the two ends. CDR3 in amino acids: CASSPSPGRNNSPLHF. The CDR3 coding sequence is TGTGCCAGCAGTCCCTCTCCGGGACGGAATAATTCACCCCTCCACTTT.

This clonotype occurred many times. The chain combines TRBV24-1 with TRBJ1-2, with D unresolved. The CDR3 is 13 amino acids. V lost 11 bases to trimming and J lost 4 bases, with 16 bases between them. Germline V gene data show CDR1 as KGHDR and CDR2 as SFDVKD. Written as DNA, the CDR3 is TGTGCCAGCCGGGGATCGGAGGGCTATGGCTACACCTTC. Its protein product is CASRGSEGYGYTF.

This clonotype was found a few times. The rearrangement uses TRBV20-1 and TRBJ1-4, with 9 bases matching TRBD1. The CDR3 runs 13 residues. Germline CDR1 reads DFQATT; CDR2 reads SNEGSKA (reference sequence). V gave up 6 bases and J gave up 7 bases; unmatched junction bases: 6. The CDR3 sequence: CSAPTGGVEKLFF. As DNA, the CDR3 is TGCAGTGCGCCGACAGGGGGAGTTGAAAAACTGTTTTTT.